Listed below are T cell receptor beta chains from one sample, sequenced in a study of blood T cell repertoires in COVID-19. TCRdb's copy holds only in-frame clones and misses some; the assay was immunoSEQ multiplex PCR. The sample holds around 280,000 clones, 89% seen once. The sample consisted of peripheral blood. The receptors were gathered from a woman aged 25-40 years with COVID-19, enrolled during active disease. Each CDR3 is given with its conserved first and last residue.

J gene: TRBJ1-4; V gene: TRBV6-1; CDR3 protein: CASSALRGGGTNEKLFF
J gene: TRBJ2-5; V gene: TRBV5-5; CDR3 protein: CASSLRTGRGETQYF
J gene: TRBJ1-6; V gene: TRBV6-5; CDR3 protein: CASRSGTGLSPLHF
J gene: TRBJ1-2; V gene: TRBV5-1; CDR3 protein: CASSLAPGIYGYTF
J gene: TRBJ1-1; V gene: TRBV30; CDR3 protein: CAWSVVSSSTEAFF
J gene: TRBJ1-5; V gene: TRBV25-1; CDR3 protein: CASSNAGNNQPQHF
J gene: TRBJ1-3; V gene: TRBV11-2; CDR3 protein: CASSRTGYSGNTIYF
J gene: TRBJ1-2; V gene: TRBV6-1; CDR3 protein: CASSDPGQANGYTF
J gene: TRBJ1-1; V gene: TRBV11-2; CDR3 protein: CASSLGFWEGENTEAFF
J gene: TRBJ1-6; V gene: TRBV7-9; CDR3 protein: CASRPQGAFSNSPLHF
J gene: TRBJ1-3; V gene: TRBV18; CDR3 protein: CASSPGPGLLPSGNTIYF
J gene: TRBJ1-2; V gene: TRBV20-1; CDR3 protein: CSASSGTGSRGYTF
J gene: TRBJ2-6; V gene: TRBV13; CDR3 protein: CASSPTREGAGANVLTF
J gene: TRBJ1-2; V gene: TRBV14; CDR3 protein: CASSQGTVPFTF
J gene: TRBJ1-5; V gene: TRBV19; CDR3 protein: CASAKQGQPQHF
J gene: TRBJ1-3; V gene: TRBV7-2; CDR3 protein: CASSPSTGASSGNTIYF
J gene: TRBJ2-1; V gene: TRBV4-1; CDR3 protein: CASSQVYGAIAKNEQFF
J gene: TRBJ2-5; V gene: TRBV11-2; CDR3 protein: CASSFGITTVIETQYF
J gene: TRBJ2-7; V gene: TRBV6-1; CDR3 protein: CASSEAYRGPYEQYF
J gene: TRBJ1-1; V gene: TRBV2; CDR3 protein: CASSTGRGGAFF
J gene: TRBJ2-5; V gene: TRBV7-9; CDR3 protein: CASSLAGAKGETQYF
J gene: TRBJ1-1; V gene: TRBV6-4; CDR3 protein: CASSEAESGQISNTEAFF
J gene: TRBJ2-7; V gene: TRBV20-1; CDR3 protein: CSASRLYEQYF
J gene: TRBJ2-7; V gene: TRBV2; CDR3 protein: CASMISEQYF
J gene: TRBJ1-6; V gene: TRBV5-1; CDR3 protein: CASSLAAVSSYNSPLHF
J gene: TRBJ1-5; V gene: TRBV6-5; CDR3 protein: CASSSGQTNQPQHF
J gene: TRBJ1-1; V gene: TRBV6-2/TRBV6-3; CDR3 protein: CASSYGYRINEAFF
J gene: TRBJ1-2; V gene: TRBV7-2; CDR3 protein: CASSLIQGVGYTF
J gene: TRBJ2-1; V gene: TRBV10-1; CDR3 protein: CASSELGGAYNEQFF
J gene: TRBJ1-1; V gene: TRBV27; CDR3 protein: CASSPPGVHRERNTEAFF
J gene: TRBJ2-7; V gene: TRBV5-4; CDR3 protein: CASSVPGQGTGYEQYF
J gene: TRBJ2-5; V gene: TRBV15; CDR3 protein: CATSSGQGARETQYF
J gene: TRBJ2-3; V gene: TRBV5-1; CDR3 protein: CASSLDRRGATDTQYF
J gene: TRBJ1-5; V gene: TRBV19; CDR3 protein: CASRFLDRGDQPQHF
J gene: TRBJ1-2; V gene: TRBV7-9; CDR3 protein: CASSLGPAKSDGYTF
J gene: TRBJ2-7; V gene: TRBV28; CDR3 protein: CASASLAGGIYEQYF
J gene: TRBJ2-3; V gene: TRBV30; CDR3 protein: CASKPGSGGVRDTQYF
J gene: TRBJ1-1; V gene: TRBV3-1/TRBV3-2; CDR3 protein: CASSPRTGGGSEAFF
J gene: TRBJ2-3; V gene: TRBV6-2/TRBV6-3; CDR3 protein: CASSQLAAADTQYF
J gene: TRBJ1-1; V gene: TRBV19; CDR3 protein: CASSIVSGRENTEAFF
J gene: TRBJ2-2; V gene: TRBV11-3; CDR3 protein: CASSRDRGNTGELFF
J gene: TRBJ1-5; V gene: TRBV4-1; CDR3 protein: CASSQEGQGYQPQHF
J gene: TRBJ2-3; V gene: TRBV20-1; CDR3 protein: CSASLPSGGGSTDTQYF
J gene: TRBJ1-2; V gene: TRBV27; CDR3 protein: CAPLRGRLGYGYTF